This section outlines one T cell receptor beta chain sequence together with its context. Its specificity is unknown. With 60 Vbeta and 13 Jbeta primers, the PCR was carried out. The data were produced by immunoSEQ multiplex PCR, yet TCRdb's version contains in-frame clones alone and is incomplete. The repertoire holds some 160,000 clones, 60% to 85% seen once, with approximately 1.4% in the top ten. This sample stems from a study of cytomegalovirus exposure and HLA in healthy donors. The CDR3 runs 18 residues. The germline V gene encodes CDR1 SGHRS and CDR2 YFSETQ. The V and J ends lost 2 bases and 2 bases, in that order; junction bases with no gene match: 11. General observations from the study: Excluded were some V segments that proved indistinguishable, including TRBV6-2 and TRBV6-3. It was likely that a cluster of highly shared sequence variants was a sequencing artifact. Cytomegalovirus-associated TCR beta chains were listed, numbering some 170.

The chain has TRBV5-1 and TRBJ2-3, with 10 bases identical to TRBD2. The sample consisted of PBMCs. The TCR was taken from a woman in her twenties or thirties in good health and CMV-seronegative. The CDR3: CASSLGGLAGALTDTQYF. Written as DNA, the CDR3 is TGCGCCAGCAGCTTAGGGGGGCTAGCGGGAGCCCTCACAGATACGCAGTATTTT.